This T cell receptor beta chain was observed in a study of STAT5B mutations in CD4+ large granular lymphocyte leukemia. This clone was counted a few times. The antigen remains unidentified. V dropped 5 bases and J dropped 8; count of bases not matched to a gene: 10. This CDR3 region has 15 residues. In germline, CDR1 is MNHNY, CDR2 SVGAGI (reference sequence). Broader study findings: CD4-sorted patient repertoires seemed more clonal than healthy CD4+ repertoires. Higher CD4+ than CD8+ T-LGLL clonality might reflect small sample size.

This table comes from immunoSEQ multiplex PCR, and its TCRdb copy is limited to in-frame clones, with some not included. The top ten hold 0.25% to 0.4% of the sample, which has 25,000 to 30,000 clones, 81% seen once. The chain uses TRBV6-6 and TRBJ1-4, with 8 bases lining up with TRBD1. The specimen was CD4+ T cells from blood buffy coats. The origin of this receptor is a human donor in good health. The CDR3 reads CASSARDRTSEKLFF. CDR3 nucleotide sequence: TGTGCCAGCAGTGCCCGGGACAGGACAAGCGAAAAACTGTTTTTT.